This T cell receptor (beta chain) was retrieved from a study of regulatory T cells in long-lasting Graves disease. Overall study results and limits: Persistent cases of Graves' showed reduced TCR diversity relative to newly diagnosed patients. With persistent disease, TRBV28, TRBJ1-2 and TRBJ2-5 were the favored segments.

This clonotype came up many times. Its antigen is not identified. Time point defined: persistent/refractory GD, antithyroid drugs over 5 years with positive TRAb. PBMC-derived RNA was used for the TCR library. Graves' disease diagnosis relied on American Thyroid Association guidelines. The length of the CDR3 is 15 residues. V lost 2 bases and J 4 bases, leaving 15 bases between the germline ends. CDR3 regions were amplified by Arm-PCR using iRepertoire HTBI primers to build TCR beta libraries. Via MiXCR, TCRdb re-called the multiplex PCR reads, giving one row per CDR3 protein. This sample has about 430,000 distinct CDR3 sequences, with around 20% found just once.

J is TRBJ2-7 and V is TRBV12-3 or TRBV12-4, with a tentative D call TRBD1 (6 bases). Sequenced here: peripheral blood mononuclear cells (PBMCs), sampled when the disease was refractory, from a patient treated with antithyroid drugs. The sequence came from a female donor with Graves disease. CDR3 sequence reads: CASSLTGYGGYEQYF. The CDR3 DNA follows: TGTGCCAGCAGTTTAACAGGGTACGGAGGATACGAGCAGTACTTC.